This entry lists 9 T cell receptor beta chains sequenced from one sample in a study of T cells in Graves' hyperthyroidism and ophthalmopathy. TCR beta CDR3 sequences were amplified from RNA transcripts. Researchers ran a first-round RT-PCR on the TCR CDR3 using the HTBI primer set. TCRdb analysed the multiplex PCR reads with MiXCR anew, one entry per CDR3 protein. This table has 700,000 to 850,000 distinct CDR3 sequences, 30% to 40% appearing once. Sequenced material: blood. The receptors were gathered from a middle-aged woman with Graves' hyperthyroidism.

The chain links TRBV20-1 to TRBJ2-3, with 9 bases identical to TRBD2. Germline CDR1 DFQATT, CDR2 SNEGSKA (reference sequence). J was trimmed by 7 bases and V by 3 bases; bases with no gene match: 14. This CDR3 has 16 residues. The CDR3 loop reads CSASDPSRGGPHTQYF. The CDR3 DNA is TGCAGTGCTAGTGACCCCTCGCGGGGGGGACCTCATACGCAGTATTTT.

The CDR3 loop is CASSREGALFEKLFF. The CDR3 DNA is TGTGCCAGCAGTCGAGAGGGGGCCCTCTTCGAAAAACTGTTTTTT. V is TRBV27 and J is TRBJ1-4; TRBD1 matches 7 bases. V lost 5 bases to trimming and J lost 8 bases; unmatched junction nucleotides: 11. Germline V gene data show CDR1 as MNHEY and CDR2 as SMNVEV (reference sequence). CDR3 length: 15 residues.

The V gene is TRBV19, the J gene TRBJ1-2; perhaps TRBD1 as D (6 bases). Germline values: CDR1 LNHDA, CDR2 SQIVND (reference sequence). Trimming took off 4 bases at V and 8 bases at J, with 23 bases between the two ends. The CDR3 sequence is 16 residues long. The CDR3 region has the DNA TGTGCCAGTAGTACCCGGACCACAGGGAAGAATGGAGGCTACACCTTC. Translating gives CASSTRTTGKNGGYTF.

In its sample, this clonotype was seen a few times. This sequence joins TRBV11-1 and TRBJ2-3; D not resolved. Trimming took 7 bases from V and 4 from J, leaving 9 bases between them. The V gene's germline CDR1 is SGHAT and CDR2 FQDESV (reference sequence). The CDR3 consists of 12 residues. CDR3 sequence: CASNGPADTQYF. CDR3 DNA: TGTGCCAGCAATGGACCCGCAGATACGCAGTATTTT. Looking up the rest from reference TRBV11-1 and TRBJ2-3 gives the full variable domain: EAEVAQSPRYKITEKSQAVAFWCDPISGHATLYWYRQILGQGPELLVQFQDESVVDDSQLPKDRFSAERLKGVDSTLKIQPAELGDSAMYLCASNGPADTQYFGPGTRLTVL.

Ten or more counts support this clonotype. The gene calls are TRBV6-5 and TRBJ2-2, with 8 bases that match TRBD2. J was trimmed by 9 bases and V by 1 base; bases with no gene match: 7. The CDR3 totals 15 residues. Germline CDR1 MNHEY, CDR2 SVGAGI. This chain's CDR3 is CASSYFGSGTWELFF. Written as DNA, the CDR3 is TGTGCCAGCAGTTACTTTGGTAGCGGGACCTGGGAGCTGTTTTTT.

Only a few counts were recorded for this clonotype. The CDR3 is CASTTRTRANYGYTF. The CDR3 region has the DNA TGTGCCAGCACAACAAGGACGAGAGCTAACTATGGCTACACCTTC. The chain has TRBV6-6 and TRBJ1-2; no clear D gene. V lost 7 bases, J lost 0 bases, and 15 bases lay in between. Germline CDR1 MNHNY, CDR2 SVGAGI (reference sequence). The CDR3 covers 15 residues.

This clonotype was seen many times. The rearrangement uses TRBV7-8 and TRBJ1-1; D gene unclear. Deletions cut 2 bases from V and 6 bases from J, with 10 bases between. Germline CDR1 reads SGHVS; CDR2 reads FQNEAQ. The CDR3 spans 13 residues. The CDR3 sequence: CASSLLGASEAFF. The CDR3 bases are TGTGCCAGCAGCTTACTAGGAGCGTCTGAAGCTTTCTTT.

This clonotype has more than one count but fewer than ten. The V and J genes are TRBV4-3 and TRBJ2-5; 11 positions agree with TRBD2. CDR1 is LGHNA, CDR2 YSLEER, per germline. This CDR3 has 16 residues. The V segment lost 3 bases and the J segment 4 bases; nucleotides outside the gene matches: 7. DNA for the CDR3: TGCGCCAGCAGCCAGACATCTAGCGGGGGGCGAGAGACCCAGTACTTC. Translating gives CASSQTSSGGRETQYF.

The chain uses TRBV25-1 and TRBJ2-7, with TRBD1 identical over 10 bases. This CDR3 contains 20 residues. Trimming removed 1 base from V and 2 bases from J; junction bases left unmatched: 17. The germline V gene encodes CDR1 MGHDK and CDR2 SYGVNS. CDR3 amino acids: CASSEWVPGQGIIETYEQYF. In DNA, the CDR3 is TGTGCCAGCAGTGAATGGGTCCCGGGACAGGGGATCATCGAGACCTACGAGCAGTACTTC.